The 6 T cell receptor beta chains below come from one sample, sequenced in a study of cytomegalovirus exposure and HLA in healthy donors. A multiplex PCR was run with 60 Vbeta primers and 13 Jbeta primers. Only in-frame clones appear in the TCRdb table, and some are missing; sequencing was by immunoSEQ multiplex PCR. This sample has over 150,000 clones; around 86% occur once, and the top ten carry approximately 6.5%. Sequencing was carried out using PBMCs. These receptors originate from a woman aged 45 to 65 in good health and CMV-seropositive.

The rearrangement links TRBV28 to TRBJ1-3; 7 bases agree with TRBD1. This CDR3 region has 15 residues. V was clipped by 6 bases and J by 0 bases; unmatched bases: 5. The germline V gene has CDR1 MDHEN and CDR2 SYDVKM. The CDR3 protein is CASRPQGFSGNTIYF. The DNA for the CDR3 is TGTGCCAGCAGACCACAGGGGTTCTCTGGAAACACCATATATTTT.

The chain is built from TRBV18 and TRBJ2-7, with no clear D. The V end lost 6 bases, the J end lost 3 bases, and 18 bases lay between the germline ends. This CDR3 region has 15 residues. CDR1 and CDR2 from the germline V gene are KGHSH and LQKENI. CDR3 sequence (DNA): TGTGCCAGCTCCCCCGAAACTACCCCCCTCTACGAGCAGTACTTC. Its protein product is CASSPETTPLYEQYF.

V gene TRBV5-1 combines with J gene TRBJ2-7; TRBD2 matches at 7 bases. The germline V gene has CDR1 SGHRS and CDR2 YFSETQ. The CDR3 length is 15 residues. V lost 4 bases to trimming and J lost 0 bases; unmatched junction nucleotides: 7. The CDR3 loop reads CASSIVAGNSYEQYF. CDR3 nucleotides: TGCGCCAGCAGCATCGTAGCGGGTAACTCCTACGAGCAGTACTTC.

The rearrangement uses TRBV2 and TRBJ1-4; D might be TRBD1 (5 bases). CDR1 and CDR2 (germline): SNHLY, FYNNEI. V was trimmed by 6 bases and J by 8 bases, leaving 16 bases between them. The CDR3 has 14 amino acids. CDR3 loop: CASSVYRSGEKLFF. The CDR3 DNA follows: TGTGCCAGCAGCGTTTACAGGAGTGGAGAAAAACTGTTTTTT.

The chain links TRBV7-2 to TRBJ2-1, with TRBD2 matching over 10 bases. Germline CDR1 and CDR2: SGHTA and FQGNSA. V trimming: 2 bases; J trimming: 7 bases; junction bases outside the gene matches: 5. CDR3 length: 15 residues. The DNA of the CDR3 is TGTGCCAGCAGCTTAAGCGGGAGGGCCGTAAATGAGCAGTTCTTC. Amino acids: CASSLSGRAVNEQFF.

This clone came up once. The chain joins TRBV6-1 to TRBJ1-2; D perhaps matches TRBD1 (6 bases). The CDR3 loop spans 15 amino acids. Germline V CDR1 and CDR2: MNHNS, SASEGT. The germline V and J ends were trimmed by 5 bases and 0 bases, with 13 bases remaining between them. The CDR3 DNA follows: TGTGCCAGCAGTACCCAACAGGGAACTAACTATGGCTACACCTTC. Amino acid sequence: CASSTQQGTNYGYTF.